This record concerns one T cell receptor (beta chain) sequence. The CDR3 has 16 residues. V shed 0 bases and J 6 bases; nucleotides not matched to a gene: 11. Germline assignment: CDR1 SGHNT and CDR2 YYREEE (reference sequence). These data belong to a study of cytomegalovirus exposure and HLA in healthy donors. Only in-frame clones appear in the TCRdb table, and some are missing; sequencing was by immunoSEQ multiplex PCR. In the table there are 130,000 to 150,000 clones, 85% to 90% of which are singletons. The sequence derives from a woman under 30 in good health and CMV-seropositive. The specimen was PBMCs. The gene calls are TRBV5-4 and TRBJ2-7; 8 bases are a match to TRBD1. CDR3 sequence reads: CASSLAGTGRIVEQYF. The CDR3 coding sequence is TGTGCCAGCAGCTTGGCAGGGACAGGCAGGATCGTCGAGCAGTACTTC.